The 28 T cell receptor beta chains in this list originate from one sample, sequenced in a study of cytomegalovirus exposure and HLA in healthy donors. 13 Jbeta primers and 60 Vbeta primers were used for the PCR. Assay: immunoSEQ multiplex PCR; the TCRdb copy retains only in-frame clones and omits some. The sample lists roughly 130,000 clones; more than 8% were seen once. The sample was PBMCs. The source is a man aged 35 to 55 in good health and CMV-seronegative.

This clone was seen a handful of times. V gene TRBV7-6 combines with J gene TRBJ2-5; D possibly corresponds to TRBD1 (5 bases). Trimming cost V 1 base and J 0 bases, with 6 bases left between them. This CDR3 comprises 14 residues. CDR1 is SGHVS and CDR2 is FNYEAQ in the germline V gene. The CDR3 DNA follows: TGTGCCAGCAGCTTAGGGGGCAACCAAGAGACCCAGTACTTC. Its translation: CASSLGGNQETQYF. Supplemented by reference TRBV7-6 and TRBJ2-5, the full variable domain reads GAGVSQSPRYKVTKRGQDVALRCDPISGHVSLYWYRQALGQGPEFLTYFNYEAQQDKSGLPNDRFSAERPEGSISTLTIQRTEQRDSAMYRCASSLGGNQETQYFGPGTRLLVL.

The chain joins TRBV18 to TRBJ2-2; D uncertain. V dropped 2 bases and J dropped 4 bases, with 5 bases sitting between them. Per germline, CDR1 KGHSH and CDR2 LQKENI. The CDR3 extends over 13 amino acids. CDR3 sequence reads: CASSPAGTGELFF. CDR3 nucleotides: TGTGCCAGCTCACCAGCAGGCACCGGGGAGCTGTTTTTT.

Turning to this clone: In this CDR3 the conserved last residue, phenylalanine or tryptophan, is missing, so a read error is likely. This sequence joins TRBV6-1 and TRBJ2-6; TRBD1 might be the D (5 bases). Trimming removed 0 bases from V and 2 bases from J, with 14 bases in between. The CDR3 runs 18 residues. Germline values: CDR1 MNHNS, CDR2 SASEGT. For the CDR3, the DNA is TGTGCCAGCAGTGAAGCGCTTCGGACAACCCCTGGGGCCAACGTCCTGACTGTC. Translating it yields CASSEALRTTPGANVLTV.

This clone was seen a few times. The rearrangement uses TRBV5-1 and TRBJ1-1; 9 positions match TRBD1. There are 13 residues in the CDR3. Per germline, CDR1 SGHRS and CDR2 YFSETQ. The J segment lost 7 bases and the V segment lost 0 bases, leaving 1 base of the junction unmatched. For the CDR3, the DNA is TGCGCCAGCAGCTTGGGGGACAGGGTTGAAGCTTTCTTT. It codes for CASSLGDRVEAFF.

This clone has only a few counts. The CDR3 sequence: CASSEALHGQHF. The CDR3 DNA is TGTGCCAGCAGTGAAGCGCTCCACGGGCAGCATTTT. The chain recombines TRBV6-1 with TRBJ1-5, with D unresolved. The V end was cut by 0 bases, the J end by 13 bases, with 10 bases between. CDR1 is MNHNS and CDR2 is SASEGT in the germline V gene. The CDR3 totals 12 residues.

This clone was picked up a small number of times. This chain links TRBV5-1 with TRBJ1-1, with TRBD1 identical over 7 bases. The CDR3 sequence is 14 residues long. Germline CDR1 reads SGHRS; CDR2 reads YFSETQ. The V gene end was trimmed by 4 bases and the J gene end by 5 bases; junction bases not matched to a gene: 8. The CDR3 region has the DNA TGCGCCAGCAGCCAGACAGGGTGGAGTACTGAAGCTTTCTTT. This encodes CASSQTGWSTEAFF.

This clone was seen more than once but under ten times. The rearrangement uses TRBV29-1 and TRBJ2-2; 10 nucleotides line up with TRBD1. The germline V gene has CDR1 SQVTM and CDR2 ANQGSEA. With 7 bases clipped from V and 2 bases from J, the junction kept 4 bases outside the gene matches. This CDR3 has 14 amino acids. The CDR3 sequence: CSGWDRGNTGELFF. CDR3 coding DNA: TGCAGCGGGTGGGACAGGGGCAACACCGGGGAGCTGTTTTTT.

Regarding this clone: Within the sample, other DNA sequences also encode this same CDR3. This chain links TRBV30 with TRBJ1-1, with 8 nucleotides matching TRBD1. The CDR3 has 13 amino acids. CDR1 is GTSNPN and CDR2 is SVGIG in the germline V gene (reference sequence). V was pared by 2 bases and J by 14 bases, with 13 bases of the junction left unmatched. DNA of the CDR3: TGTGCCTGGAGTTATCAGGGGGCGCTTATTGCCTTCTTT. It specifies CAWSYQGALIAFF.

The rearrangement links TRBV28 to TRBJ2-3; 7 bases line up with TRBD2. The CDR3 spans 16 residues. J gave up 2 bases and V 6 bases, and 11 bases lay outside the gene matches. Germline CDR1 is MDHEN and CDR2 is SYDVKM. The chain's CDR3 is CASSLAEYIITDTQYF. The DNA of the CDR3 is TGTGCCAGCAGCCTAGCGGAATATATAATCACAGATACGCAGTATTTT.

The chain combines TRBV9 with TRBJ2-3; 8 bases fit TRBD2. Germline V gives CDR1 SGDLS, CDR2 YYNGEE. CDR3 length: 15 amino acids. With V trimmed by 0 bases and J by 2 bases, 2 bases remained unmatched. CDR3 in amino acids: CASSVDGGATDTQYF. DNA for the CDR3: TGTGCCAGCAGCGTAGACGGGGGGGCCACAGATACGCAGTATTTT.

This clone was counted between two and nine times. The chain recombines TRBV7-2 with TRBJ2-2, with D unresolved. Germline assignment: CDR1 SGHTA and CDR2 FQGNSA. CDR3 length: 14 residues. Deletions cut 4 bases from V and 5 bases from J, with 11 bases between. This CDR3 reads CASSSIHSTGELFF. For the CDR3, the DNA is TGTGCCAGCAGCTCGATCCACAGTACCGGGGAGCTGTTTTTT.

The J gene is TRBJ1-2, the V gene TRBV20-1; D gene uncertain. The CDR3 is made up of 11 amino acids. Germline V gene lookup returns CDR1 DFQATT and CDR2 SNEGSKA (reference sequence). With 6 bases removed from V and 7 bases from J, the gap between germline ends came to 12 bases. The CDR3 here is CSAPRSSGYTF. CDR3 bases: TGCAGTGCCCCTAGGAGTAGTGGCTACACCTTC.

This clone has just a few counts. The rearrangement uses TRBV29-1 and TRBJ2-7; possible D gene TRBD2, 6 bases. The CDR3 consists of 14 residues. Germline assignment: CDR1 SQVTM and CDR2 ANQGSEA. V lost 6 bases to trimming and J lost 7 bases, with 22 bases between them. CDR3 region: CSVFFIGTGSEQYF. In DNA form, the CDR3 reads TGCAGCGTGTTTTTTATTGGGACTGGTTCGGAGCAGTACTTC.

This chain connects TRBV18 to TRBJ2-1; 15 bases map to TRBD2. Germline CDR1 reads KGHSH; CDR2 reads LQKENI. The CDR3 contains 14 residues. The V segment lost 4 bases and the J segment 9 bases; nucleotides outside the gene matches: 1. The CDR3 nucleotides are TGTGCCAGCTCACGGACTAGCGGGGGGGTTGAGCAGTTCTTC. Translated, it gives CASSRTSGGVEQFF.

The chain couples TRBV5-8 to TRBJ1-1, with TRBD1 as a possible D gene (5 bases). The CDR3 contains 15 residues. Germline CDR1 is SGHTS and CDR2 is YDEGEE. Trimming took off 4 bases at V and 4 bases at J, with 17 bases between the two ends. CDR3 region: CASSNAGTDITEAFF. The DNA of the CDR3 is TGTGCCAGCAGCAACGCCGGGACTGATATCACTGAAGCTTTCTTT.

This clone has just a few counts. This chain links TRBV7-8 with TRBJ2-5; D is unresolved. TRBJ2-7 explains the end of the DNA better; the J call may be wrong. CDR3 length: 11 residues. The germline CDR1 and CDR2 sequences are SGHVS and FQNEAQ. The CDR3 DNA reads TGTGCCAGCAGCCCCTCCTACGAGCAGTACTTC. It specifies CASSPSYEQYF.

This clone was counted between two and nine times. The rearrangement joins TRBV11-2 to TRBJ1-4; 7 bases fit TRBD1. Germline V gene data show CDR1 as SGHAT and CDR2 as FQNNGV. Germline trimming cut 6 bases from V and 3 bases from J; bases unmatched to any gene: 7. The CDR3 is 15 amino acids. The CDR3 loop reads CASSLSGTANEKLFF. CDR3 nucleotides: TGTGCCAGCAGTTTGTCCGGGACAGCTAATGAAAAACTGTTTTTT.

V gene TRBV2 combines with J gene TRBJ2-7; D remains unclear. This CDR3 comprises 13 residues. V dropped 3 bases and J dropped 1 base, with 7 bases sitting between them. From germline, CDR1 is SNHLY and CDR2 FYNNEI. CDR3 region: CASSELRSYEQYF. The CDR3, as DNA: TGTGCCAGCAGTGAGCTACGGTCCTACGAGCAGTACTTC.

J is TRBJ1-3 and V is TRBV19; tentative D call: TRBD1 (5 bases). From germline, CDR1 is LNHDA and CDR2 SQIVND (reference sequence). There are 15 residues in the CDR3. V lost 6 bases to trimming and J lost 0 bases, with 12 bases between them. The CDR3 loop is CASRSDGHSGNTIYF. The CDR3 bases are TGTGCCAGTAGGTCCGACGGACACTCTGGAAACACCATATATTTT. Full variable domain (outside the CDR3, taken from reference TRBV19 and TRBJ1-3): DGGITQSPKYLFRKEGQNVTLSCEQNLNHDAMYWYRQDPGQGLRLIYYSQIVNDFQKGDIAEGYSVSREKKESFPLTVTSAQKNPTAFYLCASRSDGHSGNTIYFGEGSWLTVV.

This chain uses TRBV7-8 with TRBJ1-2, with D hard to call. From germline, CDR1 is SGHVS and CDR2 FQNEAQ. The CDR3 length is 13 residues. The V gene lost 1 base and the J gene lost 4 bases, with 7 bases spanning the gap. The CDR3 DNA sequence: TGTGCCAGCAGCTTAGGGCAGGTCTATGGCTACACCTTC. Amino acids: CASSLGQVYGYTF.

This clone was found a few times. This chain uses TRBV11-2 with TRBJ2-7; 7 nucleotides align to TRBD2. The CDR3 has 13 residues. CDR1 SGHAT and CDR2 FQNNGV come from the germline V gene. V dropped 6 bases and J dropped 6; count of bases not matched to a gene: 8. The CDR3 spells CASSLRPGGEQYF. In nucleotides, the CDR3 is TGTGCCAGCAGTTTGAGGCCGGGGGGCGAGCAGTACTTC.

At least ten counts were recorded for this clone. The chain couples TRBV10-1 to TRBJ2-2; 8 bases align to TRBD2. This CDR3 has 15 residues. From germline, CDR1 is WNHNN and CDR2 SYGVQD (reference sequence). The J segment lost 4 bases and the V segment lost 3 bases, leaving 4 bases of the junction unmatched. CDR3 coding DNA: TGCGCCAGCAGTGATGAGCGGGGGCCCACCGGGGAGCTGTTTTTT. Amino acids: CASSDERGPTGELFF.

This clone was seen a few times. This chain uses TRBV9 with TRBJ1-1; D gene unclear. Deletions cut 0 bases from V and 1 base from J, with 4 bases between. The germline CDR1 and CDR2 sequences are SGDLS and YYNGEE. The CDR3 is 13 residues long. The CDR3 loop is CASSVEQNTEAFF. CDR3 DNA: TGTGCCAGCAGCGTAGAGCAGAACACTGAAGCTTTCTTT.

There are a few counts of this clone. V usage is TRBV7-2 and J usage is TRBJ2-7; maybe TRBD2 (6 bases). The germline V gene has CDR1 SGHTA and CDR2 FQGNSA. The CDR3 spans 14 residues. Trimming left V 5 bases short and J 2 bases short, with 13 bases between. CDR3 DNA sequence: TGTGCCAGCAGCCCGCCGGGCGGGGCCTACGAGCAGTACTTC. Residues: CASSPPGGAYEQYF.

The V and J genes are TRBV6-6 and TRBJ2-3; no clear D. V was cut by 7 bases and J by 4 bases, with 12 bases left in between. The length of the CDR3 is 13 residues. Germline V gene sequence: CDR1 MNHNY, CDR2 SVGAGI (reference sequence). The CDR3 sequence: CASTYGFPDTQYF. The CDR3 DNA reads as TGTGCCAGCACCTACGGGTTTCCAGATACGCAGTATTTT.

The rearrangement joins TRBV30 to TRBJ1-4, with unresolved D. Trimming took 2 bases from V and 7 from J, leaving 11 bases between them. CDR3 size: 13 residues. Germline V lookup: CDR1 GTSNPN, CDR2 SVGIG (reference sequence). CDR3 residues: CAWSFLTGEKLFF. The CDR3, as DNA: TGTGCCTGGAGTTTCTTAACCGGTGAAAAACTGTTTTTT.

The V gene is TRBV5-1, the J gene TRBJ2-7, with 8 bases lining up with TRBD1. Losses at the gene ends were 4 bases for V and 4 bases for J; bases not matched to a gene: 10. The CDR3 covers 15 residues. Germline loops: CDR1 SGHRS, CDR2 YFSETQ. The CDR3 spells CASSPGQAGGYEQYF. As DNA, the CDR3 is TGCGCCAGCAGCCCGGGACAGGCGGGCGGATACGAGCAGTACTTC.

This sequence joins TRBV7-7 and TRBJ2-1, with D unresolved. The CDR3 covers 13 residues. Trimming took 5 bases from V and 6 from J, leaving 11 bases between them. Germline CDR1 is SSHAT and CDR2 is FNYEAQ (reference sequence). The CDR3 DNA is TGTGCCAGCAGCCTAATCCTCTCCAATGAGCAGTTCTTC. It specifies CASSLILSNEQFF.